The 27 T cell receptor beta chains in this list originate from one sample, sequenced in a study of cytomegalovirus exposure and HLA in healthy donors. Both 60 Vbeta primers and 13 Jbeta primers went into the PCR. Profiling relied on immunoSEQ multiplex PCR, and the TCRdb table lists in-frame clones only, not all of them. This repertoire includes 38,000 or so clones. Sequencing was done on a sample of PBMCs. These receptors were taken from a man aged 25 to 40 in good health and CMV-seronegative.

The chain couples TRBV7-9 to TRBJ2-1; 8 bases are a match to TRBD1. Germline CDR1 SEHNR, CDR2 FQNEAQ (reference sequence). The V gene end was trimmed by 1 base and the J gene end by 8 bases; junction bases not matched to a gene: 4. The CDR3 length is 14 residues. CDR3 sequence: CASSLDDRGDEQFF. The CDR3 nucleotides read TGTGCCAGCAGCTTAGACGACAGGGGAGATGAGCAGTTCTTC. Supplemented by reference TRBV7-9 and TRBJ2-1, the full variable domain reads DTGVSQNPRHKITKRGQNVTFRCDPISEHNRLYWYRQTLGQGPEFLTYFQNEAQLEKSRLLSDRFSAERPKGSFSTLEIQRTEQGDSAMYLCASSLDDRGDEQFFGPGTRLTVL.

V usage is TRBV15 and J usage is TRBJ2-7; TRBD1 is a possible D gene (6 bases). Germline CDR1 LNHNV, CDR2 YYDKDF (reference sequence). CDR3 length: 14 amino acids. The V gene lost 3 bases and the J gene lost 2 bases, with 11 bases spanning the gap. DNA of the CDR3: TGTGCCACCAGCAGCCGGGACATGACCTACGAGCAGTACTTC. Protein product: CATSSRDMTYEQYF.

This sequence joins TRBV19 and TRBJ2-3; TRBD1 agrees at 7 bases. This CDR3 comprises 13 residues. Germline CDR1 LNHDA, CDR2 SQIVND (reference sequence). J was trimmed by 3 bases and V by 5 bases; bases with no gene match: 2. CDR3 in DNA: TGTGCCAGTAGTGAGGGGGCAACAGATACGCAGTATTTT. Protein product: CASSEGATDTQYF.

The chain employs TRBV2 and TRBJ1-2; TRBD1 agrees at 7 bases. The CDR3 runs to 12 residues. V lost 8 bases, J lost 6 bases, and 6 bases stayed unmatched. Germline CDR1 SNHLY, CDR2 FYNNEI. The CDR3 region has the DNA TGTGCCAGCCCAGACAGGGTCCATGGCTACACCTTC. This encodes CASPDRVHGYTF.

The J gene is TRBJ2-2, the V gene TRBV7-2; maybe TRBD1 (6 bases). Germline V gives CDR1 SGHTA, CDR2 FQGNSA. There are 16 residues in the CDR3. The V gene lost 1 base and the J gene lost 6 bases, with 15 bases spanning the gap. The CDR3 loop reads CASSLVLGAFAGELFF. The CDR3, as DNA: TGTGCCAGCAGCTTAGTTTTGGGGGCCTTCGCCGGGGAGCTGTTTTTT. The whole variable domain, filled in from reference TRBV7-2 and TRBJ2-2, reads GAGVSQSPSNKVTEKGKDVELRCDPISGHTALYWYRQSLGQGLEFLIYFQGNSAPDKSGLPSDRFSAERTGGSVSTLTIQRTQQEDSAVYLCASSLVLGAFAGELFFGEGSRLTVL.

The chain recombines TRBV29-1 with TRBJ1-1; D not resolved. Germline CDR1 SQVTM, CDR2 ANQGSEA. This CDR3 region has 11 residues. V shed 6 bases and J shed 0 bases, with 5 bases lying between them. The CDR3 DNA sequence: TGCAGCGTCCCGTTGAACACTGAAGCTTTCTTT. It translates to CSVPLNTEAFF.

The chain joins TRBV5-1 to TRBJ1-1; TRBD1 might be the D (6 bases). The CDR3 has 15 amino acids. Per the germline V gene, CDR1 is SGHRS and CDR2 is YFSETQ. Between the trimmed V and J ends, which lost 4 bases and 0 bases, there was a span of 13 bases. The CDR3 sequence is CASSAIQGLNTEAFF. The CDR3 DNA follows: TGCGCCAGCAGCGCTATACAGGGCTTGAACACTGAAGCTTTCTTT.

This CDR3 is CASSFLELGEQFF. CDR3 nucleotides: TGTGCCAGCAGCTTTCTAGAGCTAGGTGAGCAGTTCTTC. The chain couples TRBV7-2 to TRBJ2-1, with D hard to call. The CDR3 is 13 amino acids. CDR1 is SGHTA and CDR2 is FQGNSA in the germline V gene. The V gene lost 3 bases and the J gene lost 9 bases, with 12 bases spanning the gap.

The rearrangement links TRBV29-1 to TRBJ1-1, with 7 bases aligning to TRBD1. This CDR3 contains 12 residues. Unmatched junction bases numbered 8, after V lost 6 bases and J lost 7 bases. The V gene's germline CDR1 is SQVTM and CDR2 ANQGSEA. The CDR3 sequence is CSVPKGAGEAFF. In DNA form, the CDR3 reads TGCAGCGTACCCAAGGGGGCTGGTGAAGCTTTCTTT.

The chain combines TRBV6-5 with TRBJ2-1; the match to TRBD2 covers 10 bases. The CDR3 covers 14 residues. V trimming: 11 bases; J trimming: 3 bases; junction bases outside the gene matches: 7. The germline V gene encodes CDR1 MNHEY and CDR2 SVGAGI. The chain's CDR3 is CAVGGLAVYNEQFF. In nucleotides, the CDR3 is TGTGCCGTCGGCGGACTAGCGGTCTACAATGAGCAGTTCTTC.

The chain links TRBV29-1 to TRBJ2-1; 7 bases line up with TRBD1. CDR1 SQVTM and CDR2 ANQGSEA come from the germline V gene. J lost 0 bases, V lost 1 base, and 9 bases had no gene match. The CDR3 consists of 17 residues. CDR3: CSVEGLTGASSYNEQFF. The CDR3 DNA reads as TGCAGCGTTGAAGGGCTTACAGGGGCTAGCTCCTACAATGAGCAGTTCTTC.

This CDR3 is CASSPLLQGVHEQYF. The CDR3, as DNA: TGTGCCAGCTCACCTCTTTTACAGGGGGTCCACGAGCAGTACTTC. The chain carries TRBV18 and TRBJ2-7, with 8 bases that match TRBD1. Germline assignment: CDR1 KGHSH and CDR2 LQKENI. CDR3 length: 15 residues. The J segment lost 5 bases and the V segment lost 3 bases, leaving 9 bases of the junction unmatched. Drawing the rest from reference TRBV18 and TRBJ2-7, the complete variable domain is NAGVMQNPRHLVRRRGQEARLRCSPMKGHSHVYWYRQLPEEGLKFMVYLQKENIIDESGMPKERFSAEFPKEGPSILRIQQVVRGDSAAYFCASSPLLQGVHEQYFGPGTRLTVT.

This chain connects TRBV6-5 to TRBJ2-1; a weak D match, TRBD1 (6 bases). Germline loops: CDR1 MNHEY, CDR2 SVGAGI. The CDR3 spans 13 residues. V lost 6 bases to trimming and J lost 8 bases, with 14 bases between them. The CDR3 DNA sequence: TGTGCCAGCAGCTGGGAACAGGGTGATGAGCAGTTCTTC. This sequence encodes CASSWEQGDEQFF.

V is TRBV6-5 and J is TRBJ2-7, with D possibly matching TRBD2 (5 bases). CDR1 is MNHEY and CDR2 is SVGAGI in the germline V gene. V dropped 0 bases and J dropped 2 bases, with 11 bases sitting between them. The CDR3 extends over 15 amino acids. Written as DNA, the CDR3 is TGTGCCAGCAGTTACTCTAGCGCGAGCGCCTACGAGCAGTACTTC. This codes for CASSYSSASAYEQYF.

The chain employs TRBV5-6 and TRBJ2-7; 8 bases agree with TRBD1. The V segment lost 7 bases and the J segment 3 bases; nucleotides outside the gene matches: 12. The germline CDR1 and CDR2 sequences are SGHDT and YYEEEE. The CDR3 runs to 15 residues. CDR3 residues: CASGRLTGTGYEQYF. The CDR3 coding sequence is TGTGCCAGCGGGAGGTTAACCGGGACAGGCTACGAGCAGTACTTC.

This sequence joins TRBV18 and TRBJ1-2, with D hard to call. V shed 3 bases and J shed 3 bases, with 14 bases lying between them. From germline, CDR1 is KGHSH and CDR2 LQKENI. This CDR3 contains 15 residues. The CDR3, as DNA: TGTGCCAGCTCACCGGACTCCAATAGGGACTATGGCTACACCTTC. Encoded protein: CASSPDSNRDYGYTF.

The chain combines TRBV7-8 with TRBJ2-7; TRBD1 agrees at 8 bases. Per germline, CDR1 SGHVS and CDR2 FQNEAQ. V dropped 1 base and J dropped 7; count of bases not matched to a gene: 6. CDR3 length: 14 amino acids. The CDR3 here is CASSLGDRGGEQYF. The CDR3 DNA follows: TGTGCCAGCAGCTTAGGAGACAGGGGAGGAGAGCAGTACTTC.

V gene TRBV30 combines with J gene TRBJ2-3; weak D call: TRBD2 (6 bases). CDR1 is GTSNPN and CDR2 is SVGIG in the germline V gene (reference sequence). V was shortened by 8 bases and J by 4 bases, with 22 bases between the two germline ends. The CDR3 runs to 15 residues. CDR3 sequence reads: CAGNTYGSGPDTQYF. CDR3 bases: TGTGCCGGGAACACGTACGGGAGCGGGCCAGATACGCAGTATTTT.

V is TRBV6-1 and J is TRBJ2-7, with TRBD1 as a possible D gene (5 bases). This CDR3 is 14 amino acids long. Germline CDR1 MNHNS, CDR2 SASEGT. Trimming left V 11 bases short and J 0 bases short, with 17 bases between. The CDR3 DNA reads TGTGCCGTCGAATACCTGACAGACTCCTACGAGCAGTACTTC. This codes for CAVEYLTDSYEQYF.

The V call is TRBV9, the J call TRBJ2-3; D is undetermined. The CDR3 sequence is 13 residues long. CDR1 and CDR2 (germline): SGDLS, YYNGEE. V lost 4 bases and J 11 bases, leaving 17 bases between the germline ends. CDR3 amino acids: CASSIGGAPEQYF. CDR3 coding DNA: TGTGCCAGCAGCATTGGTGGAGCCCCAGAGCAGTATTTT.

DNA of the CDR3: TGTGCCAGCAGCTTACACGGCTCTGGGGCCAACGTCCTGACTTTC. Translation gives CASSLHGSGANVLTF. The V call is TRBV7-9, the J call TRBJ2-6, with D unclear. Germline V gene lookup returns CDR1 SEHNR and CDR2 FQNEAQ (reference sequence). This CDR3 comprises 15 residues. V lost 2 bases, J lost 0 bases, and 5 bases lay in between.

Details on this clone: The junction shows a germline mismatch at one end, possibly a read error. The CDR3 DNA follows: TGTGCCAGCAGCTCCGTCGGGACTAGCGGGGGGACAGATAAGCAGTATTTT. It codes for CASSSVGTSGGTDKQYF. The chain combines TRBV5-7 with TRBJ2-3; 15 bases are a match to TRBD2. TRBV5-7 is identified as an open reading frame with a role that is uncertain. This CDR3 has 17 amino acids.

The chain carries TRBV6-1 and TRBJ2-1; TRBD1 might be the D (5 bases). The CDR3 consists of 13 residues. Germline values: CDR1 MNHNS, CDR2 SASEGT. Trimming took 6 bases from V and 12 from J, leaving 18 bases between them. The DNA for the CDR3 is TGTGCCAGCAGGGACACCGCCTTAGATGTGCAGTTCTTC. It specifies CASRDTALDVQFF.

This chain links TRBV11-1 with TRBJ1-1, with D unclear. Trimming took 2 bases from V and 0 from J, leaving 10 bases between them. This CDR3 is 15 amino acids long. Germline assignment: CDR1 SGHAT and CDR2 FQDESV (reference sequence). CDR3 in amino acids: CASSLRRELNTEAFF. The CDR3 bases are TGTGCCAGCAGCTTACGTCGGGAATTGAACACTGAAGCTTTCTTT.

The chain joins TRBV12-2 to TRBJ2-7; TRBD1, as called in the table, went unchecked against the DNA. TRBV12-2 is a recognized pseudogene. The CDR3 has 15 amino acids. The CDR3, as DNA: TGTGCAAGTCGCTTAGCAGGACAGGATCTATACGAGCAGTACTTC. Encoded protein: CASRLAGQDLYEQYF.

This chain connects TRBV18 to TRBJ1-5; possible D gene TRBD1, 6 bases. With 2 bases removed from V and 5 bases from J, the gap between germline ends came to 13 bases. The germline CDR1 and CDR2 sequences are KGHSH and LQKENI. The CDR3 extends over 15 amino acids. For the CDR3, the DNA is TGTGCCAGCTCACCAGGTGGGGGCACAGATCAGCCCCAGCATTTT. Translation: CASSPGGGTDQPQHF.

The chain recombines TRBV6-5 with TRBJ2-5; TRBD2 is a possible D gene (7 bases). This CDR3 is built from 15 residues. Germline V CDR1 and CDR2: MNHEY, SVGAGI. Trimming left V 4 bases short and J 2 bases short, with 14 bases between. The CDR3: CASSSLGGRQETQYF. DNA of the CDR3: TGTGCCAGCAGTTCGCTCGGGGGGCGGCAAGAGACCCAGTACTTC.